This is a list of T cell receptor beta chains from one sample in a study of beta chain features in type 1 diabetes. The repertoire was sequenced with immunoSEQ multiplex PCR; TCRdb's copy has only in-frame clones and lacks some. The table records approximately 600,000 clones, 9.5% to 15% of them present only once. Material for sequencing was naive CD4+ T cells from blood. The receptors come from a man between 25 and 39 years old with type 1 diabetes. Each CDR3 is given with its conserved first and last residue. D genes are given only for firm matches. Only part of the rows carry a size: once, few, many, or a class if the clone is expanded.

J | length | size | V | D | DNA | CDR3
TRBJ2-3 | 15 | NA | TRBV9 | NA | TGTGCCAGCAGCGTAGATCCGGGCCGGACAGATACGCAGTATTTT | CASSVDPGRTDTQYF
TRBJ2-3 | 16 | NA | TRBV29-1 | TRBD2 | TGCAGCGTTGAAAATATAGCGGGGCTACAGGGAGATACGCAGTATTTT | CSVENIAGLQGDTQYF
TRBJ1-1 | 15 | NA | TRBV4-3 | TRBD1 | TGCGCCAGCAGCCAAGGGACAGGGATGAACACTGAAGCTTTCTTT | CASSQGTGMNTEAFF
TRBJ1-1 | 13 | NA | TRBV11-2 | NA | TGTGCCAGCAGCTTAGCGGAGGGAACTGAAGCTTTCTTT | CASSLAEGTEAFF
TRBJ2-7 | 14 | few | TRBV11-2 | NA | TGTGCCAGCAGCCCCCGGCAGGGCGGAGGCGAGCAGTACTTC | CASSPRQGGGEQYF
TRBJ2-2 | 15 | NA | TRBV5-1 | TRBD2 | TGCGCCAGCGGCACCGGGACTAGCGACACCGGGGAGCTGTTTTTT | CASGTGTSDTGELFF
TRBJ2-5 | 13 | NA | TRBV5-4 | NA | TGTGCCAGCAGCTTCCTAGGGGAAGAGACCCAGTACTTC | CASSFLGEETQYF
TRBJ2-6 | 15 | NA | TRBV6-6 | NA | TGTGCCAGCAGCGCAACAGCCTCTGGGGCCAACGTCCTGACTTTC | CASSATASGANVLTF
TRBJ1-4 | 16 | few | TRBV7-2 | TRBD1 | TGTGCCAGCAGCTTAGCGGGTCGACAGGGGAATGAAAAACTGTTTTTT | CASSLAGRQGNEKLFF
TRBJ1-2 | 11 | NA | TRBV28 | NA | TGTGCCACTAACAGAAACCAGGGCTACACCTTC | CATNRNQGYTF
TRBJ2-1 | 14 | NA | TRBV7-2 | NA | TGTGCCAGCAGCTTAGCCAGGGGGGCTTATGAGCAGTTCTTC | CASSLARGAYEQFF
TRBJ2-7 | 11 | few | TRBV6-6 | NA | TGTGCCAGCAGTAACGGCTACGAGCAGTACTTC | CASSNGYEQYF
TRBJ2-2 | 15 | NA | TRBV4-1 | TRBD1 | TGCGCCAGCAGCCCCCTCGGGACAGGGCCCGGGGAGCTGTTTTTT | CASSPLGTGPGELFF
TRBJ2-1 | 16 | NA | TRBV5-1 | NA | TGCGCCAGCACCCTTGGGAGGCCCAGCGCCTCCAATGAGCAGTTCTTC | CASTLGRPSASNEQFF
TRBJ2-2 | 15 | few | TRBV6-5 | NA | TGTGCCAGCTCAAACTGGGGGGCGAACACCGGGGAGCTGTTTTTT | CASSNWGANTGELFF
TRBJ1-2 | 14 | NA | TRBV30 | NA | TGTGCCTGGAGTCCTGGGGGGCCCTTAAACGGCTACACCTTC | CAWSPGGPLNGYTF
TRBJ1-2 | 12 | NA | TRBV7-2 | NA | TGTGCCAGCAGCTTAAGTGGTCAGGGCTACACCTTC | CASSLSGQGYTF
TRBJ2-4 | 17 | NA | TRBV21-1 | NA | TGTGCCAGCAGCAAAGAGCACCGGACAGGGACCAAAAACATTCAGTACTTC | CASSKEHRTGTKNIQYF
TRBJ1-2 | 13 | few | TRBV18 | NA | TGTGCCAGCTCACCCCGGGACAACTATGGCTACACCTTC | CASSPRDNYGYTF
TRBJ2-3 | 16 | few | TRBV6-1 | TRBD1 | TGTGCCAGCAGTGCCGAAACCGGACAGGGGAAAAATACGCAGTATTTT | CASSAETGQGKNTQYF
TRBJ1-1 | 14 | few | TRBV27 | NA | TGTGCCAGCAGTTTATTCGGGGGCGCCTCTGAAGCTTTCTTT | CASSLFGGASEAFF
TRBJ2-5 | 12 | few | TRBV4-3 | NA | TGCGCCAGCAGCCAAGATCCAGGAACCCAGTACTTC | CASSQDPGTQYF
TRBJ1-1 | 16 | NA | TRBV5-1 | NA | TGCGCCAGCAGCTTGGGAATCGAGGGGGTGAACACTGAAGCTTTCTTT | CASSLGIEGVNTEAFF
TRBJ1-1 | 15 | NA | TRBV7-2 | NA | TGTGCCAGCAGATTGCCCTTAGGGTTGAACACTGAAGCTTTCTTT | CASRLPLGLNTEAFF
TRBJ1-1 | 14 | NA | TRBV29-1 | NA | TGCAGCGTTGCCAGAAGGTTAGGTGGCACTGAAGCTTTCTTT | CSVARRLGGTEAFF
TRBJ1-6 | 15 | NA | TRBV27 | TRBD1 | TGTGCCAGCACTATTACGACAGGGGGTGGTTCACCCCTCCACTTT | CASTITTGGGSPLHF
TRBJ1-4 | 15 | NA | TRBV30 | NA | TGTGCCTGGAACCAAAAAACAGGGCTCGGTGAAAAACTGTTTTTT | CAWNQKTGLGEKLFF
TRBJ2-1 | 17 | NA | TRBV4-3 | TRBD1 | TGCGCCAGCAGCCCCCGGTCGGGACAGGGGGGGTACAATGAGCAGTTCTTC | CASSPRSGQGGYNEQFF
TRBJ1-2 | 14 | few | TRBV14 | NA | TGTGCCAGCAGCCTAGGGACACTTCGAGGTGGCTACACCTTC | CASSLGTLRGGYTF
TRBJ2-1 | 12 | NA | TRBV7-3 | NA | TGTGCCAGCAGCTTTTCCTACAATGAGCAGTTCTTC | CASSFSYNEQFF
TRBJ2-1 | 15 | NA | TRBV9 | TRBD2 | TGTGCCAGCAGCGTAGGAGGGCTAGCGGACAATGAGCAGTTCTTC | CASSVGGLADNEQFF
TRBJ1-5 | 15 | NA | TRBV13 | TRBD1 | TGTGCCAGCAGCTTAGGCCAGGGGGGTCCTCAGCCCCAGCATTTT | CASSLGQGGPQPQHF
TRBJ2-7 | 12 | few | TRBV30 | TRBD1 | TGTGCCTGGCTATCAGGGGGCGACGAGCAGTACTTC | CAWLSGGDEQYF
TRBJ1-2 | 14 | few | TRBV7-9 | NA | TGTGCCAGCAGCCCGTCGGACAGATCCTATGGCTACACCTTC | CASSPSDRSYGYTF
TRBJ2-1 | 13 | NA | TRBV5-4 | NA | TGTGCCAGCAGCTTGGCGGGACCCCCCGAGCAGTTCTTC | CASSLAGPPEQFF
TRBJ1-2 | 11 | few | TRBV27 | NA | TGTGCCAGCCGTGGGGGCTTGGGCTACACCTTC | CASRGGLGYTF
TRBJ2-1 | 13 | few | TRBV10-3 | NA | TGTGCCATCAGTGGACAGCCAAACAATGAGCAGTTCTTC | CAISGQPNNEQFF
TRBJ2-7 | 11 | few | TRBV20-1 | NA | TGCAGTGCTGCAGGGTTACACGAGCAGTACTTC | CSAAGLHEQYF
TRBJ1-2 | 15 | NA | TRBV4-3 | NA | TGCGCCAGCAGCCTCAAGGTACGGGTCTCCTATGGCTACACCTTC | CASSLKVRVSYGYTF
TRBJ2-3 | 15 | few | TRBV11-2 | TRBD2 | TGTGCCAGCACACTGGCTAGCGGGGACACAGATACGCAGTATTTT | CASTLASGDTDTQYF